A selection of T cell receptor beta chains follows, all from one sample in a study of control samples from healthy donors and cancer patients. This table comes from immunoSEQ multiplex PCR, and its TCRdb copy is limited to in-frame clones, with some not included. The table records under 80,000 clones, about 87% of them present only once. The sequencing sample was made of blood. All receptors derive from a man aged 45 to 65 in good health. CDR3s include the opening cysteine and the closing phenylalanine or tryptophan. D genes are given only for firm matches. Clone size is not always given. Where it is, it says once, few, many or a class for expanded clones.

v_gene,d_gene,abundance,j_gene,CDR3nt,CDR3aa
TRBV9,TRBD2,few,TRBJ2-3,TGTGCCAGCAGCCAACTAGCGGGGGGGCCTGCTACGCAGTATTTT,CASSQLAGGPATQYF
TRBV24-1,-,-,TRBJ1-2,TGTGCCACCAGTGACCAGACCTATGGCTACACCTTC,CATSDQTYGYTF
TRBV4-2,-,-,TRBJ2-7,TGTGCCAGCAGCCCGCCGCGACTAGAGTCTCTGTACTTC,CASSPPRLESLYF
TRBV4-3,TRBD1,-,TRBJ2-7,TGCGCCAGCAGCCGCGACAGGGCGGGCGAGCAGTACTTC,CASSRDRAGEQYF
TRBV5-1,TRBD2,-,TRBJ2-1,TGCGCCAGCAGCGCGGTGTTGCGGGAGGGAAACAATGAGCAGTTCTTC,CASSAVLREGNNEQFF
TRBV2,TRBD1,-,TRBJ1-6,TGTGCCAGCACTGGGTGGTTCGGGACAGGGGTAGCACCCCTCCACTTT,CASTGWFGTGVAPLHF
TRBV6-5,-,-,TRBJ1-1,TGTGCCAGCAGTTACACAGGGTTTGGTGAAGCTTTCTTT,CASSYTGFGEAFF
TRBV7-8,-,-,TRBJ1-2,TGTGCCAGCAGCTTAGATGGGGTAGGTGGGCCCTATGGCTACACCTTC,CASSLDGVGGPYGYTF
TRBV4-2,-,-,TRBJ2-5,TGTGCCAGCAGCCAAGAGGGTGAGACCCAGTACTTC,CASSQEGETQYF
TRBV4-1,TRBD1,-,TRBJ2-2,TGCGCCAGCAGCCTAGGACAGGCCGGGGAGCTGTTTTTT,CASSLGQAGELFF
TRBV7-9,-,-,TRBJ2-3,TGTGCCAGCAGAGCTCCAGGGGCTAGCACAGATACGCAGTATTTT,CASRAPGASTDTQYF
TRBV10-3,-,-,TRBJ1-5,TGTGCCATCAGTGAGTCGGCTCAGCCCCAGCATTTT,CAISESAQPQHF
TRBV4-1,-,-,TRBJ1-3,TGCGCCAGCAGCCAAGCTGGAAACACCATATATTTT,CASSQAGNTIYF
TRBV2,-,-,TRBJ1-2,TGTGCTGACAAAAAGGTGGAGGAAAAGTATGGCTACACCTTC,CADKKVEEKYGYTF
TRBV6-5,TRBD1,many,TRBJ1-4,TGTGCCTGCGACAGGGGGCAGGGCGAAAAACTGTTTTTT,CACDRGQGEKLFF
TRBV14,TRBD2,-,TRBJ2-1,TGTGCCAGCAGCCAGAAAGCGGGAGTTGCCTACAATGAGCAGTTCTTC,CASSQKAGVAYNEQFF
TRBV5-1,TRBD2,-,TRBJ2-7,TGCGCCAGCAGCCCGGGGGGGGCCCGGTCCTACGAGCAGTACTTC,CASSPGGARSYEQYF
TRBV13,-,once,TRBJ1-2,TGTGCCAGCAGCCCCAATGGCTATGGCTACACCTTC,CASSPNGYGYTF
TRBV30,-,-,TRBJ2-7,TGTGCCTGGAGTCCAAGCTACGAGCAGTACTTC,CAWSPSYEQYF
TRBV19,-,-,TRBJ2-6,TGTGCCAGCAATGAGGCTCCTGGGGCCAACGTCCTGACTTTC,CASNEAPGANVLTF
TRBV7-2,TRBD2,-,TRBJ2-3,TGTGCCAGCAGCTCCGGGACCGGGCTAGCGGGGGGGCCTACGCAGTATTTT,CASSSGTGLAGGPTQYF
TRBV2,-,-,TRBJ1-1,TGTGCCAGCAGTGAGTTGATGAACACTGAAGCTTTCTTT,CASSELMNTEAFF
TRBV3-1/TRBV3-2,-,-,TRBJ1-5,TGTGCCAGCAGCCAAGGGGGGAATCAGCCCCAGCATTTT,CASSQGGNQPQHF
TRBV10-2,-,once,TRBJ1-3,TGCGCCAGCAGGCATGGGGGGATCTCTGGAAACACCATATATTTT,CASRHGGISGNTIYF
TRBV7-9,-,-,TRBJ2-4,TGTGCCAGCAGCAACCGGGACAGTAGCGGGTACTTC,CASSNRDSSGYF
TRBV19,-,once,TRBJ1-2,TGTGCCAGTAGTATCAGCAAGGGAGCTAACTATGGCTACACCTTC,CASSISKGANYGYTF
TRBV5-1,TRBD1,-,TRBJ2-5,TGCGCCAGCAGCCGACAGGGTATAGAAGAGACCCAGTACTTC,CASSRQGIEETQYF
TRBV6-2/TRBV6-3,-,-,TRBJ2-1,TGTGCCAGCAGTTACTCGGTCAGCTCCTACAATGAGCAGTTCTTC,CASSYSVSSYNEQFF
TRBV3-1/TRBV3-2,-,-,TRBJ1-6,TGTGCCAGCAGCCAAGTCGCAGGGAATTCACCCCTCCACTTT,CASSQVAGNSPLHF
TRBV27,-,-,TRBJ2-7,TGTGCCAGCAGCCCACAGTCCTCTATCTTCGGGGGACCCTACGAGCAGTACTTC,CASSPQSSIFGGPYEQYF
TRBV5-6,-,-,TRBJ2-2,TGTGCCAGCACTGGCGGGGAGAACACCGGGGAGCTGTTTTTT,CASTGGENTGELFF
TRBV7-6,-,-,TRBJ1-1,TGTGCCAGCAGCTTAAGAGCGGGAGTGAACACTGAAGCTTTCTTT,CASSLRAGVNTEAFF
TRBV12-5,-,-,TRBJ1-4,TGTGCTAGTGGTTTGGACACAGGATCCACCGCAGCTAACCCAAGACGCCTCCCTAATGAAAAACTGTTTTTT,CASGLDTGSTAANPRRLPNEKLFF
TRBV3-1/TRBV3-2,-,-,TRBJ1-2,TGTGCCAGCAGCCAAGACCCCCGCTTGTATGGCTACACCTTC,CASSQDPRLYGYTF
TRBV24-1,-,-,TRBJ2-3,TGTGCCACCAGTGCCTCGGGGAGAGATACGCAGTATTTT,CATSASGRDTQYF
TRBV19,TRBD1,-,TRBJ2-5,TGTGCCAGTAGTCCGACCCGGGACAGTCGGAGACCCCAGTACTTC,CASSPTRDSRRPQYF
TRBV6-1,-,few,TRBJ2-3,TGTGCCAGCAGTGAGTCGGTGGCGTTCACAGATACGCAGTATTTT,CASSESVAFTDTQYF
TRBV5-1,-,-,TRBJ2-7,TGCGCCAGCAGCTGGGAGACTGACCGGGTATCCTACGAGCAGTACTTC,CASSWETDRVSYEQYF
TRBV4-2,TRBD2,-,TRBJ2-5,TGTGCCAGCAGCCAAACTAGCGGGGGGGGAAACGGGTGGATCGGAGAGACCCAGTACTTC,CASSQTSGGGNGWIGETQYF
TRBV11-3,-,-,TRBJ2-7,TGTGCCAGCCGGCCAGCGGGCATGAGCTCCTACGAGCAGTACTTC,CASRPAGMSSYEQYF
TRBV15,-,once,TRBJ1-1,TGTGCCACCAGCAGAGAGCGGGGGGAAGGTAAGATGAACACTGAAGCTTTCTTT,CATSRERGEGKMNTEAFF
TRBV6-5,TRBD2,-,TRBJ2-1,TGTGCCAGCAGCCCAGGACTAGCCGGCGAGCAGTTCTTC,CASSPGLAGEQFF
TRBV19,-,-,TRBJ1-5,TGTGCCAGTAGTATTATGGGGGGCGGCGATCAGCCCCAGCATTTT,CASSIMGGGDQPQHF
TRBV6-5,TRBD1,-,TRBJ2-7,TGTGCCAGCAGATCCGGGACAGGGCTCTTCGAGCAGTACTTC,CASRSGTGLFEQYF
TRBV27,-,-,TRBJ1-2,TGTGCCAGCAGTTTGAGGGGGACTGTCTATGGCTACACCTTC,CASSLRGTVYGYTF
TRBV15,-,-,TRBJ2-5,TGTGCCACCAGCAGAGAAATTCAGGCAGGGTCAGAGACCCAGTACTTC,CATSREIQAGSETQYF
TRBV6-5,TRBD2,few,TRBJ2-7,TGTGCCAGCAGGAGACTAGCGGGGGGCTACGAGCAGTACTTC,CASRRLAGGYEQYF
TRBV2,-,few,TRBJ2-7,TGTGCCAGCAGTGGTGAGGGGGGCGAGCAGTACTTC,CASSGEGGEQYF